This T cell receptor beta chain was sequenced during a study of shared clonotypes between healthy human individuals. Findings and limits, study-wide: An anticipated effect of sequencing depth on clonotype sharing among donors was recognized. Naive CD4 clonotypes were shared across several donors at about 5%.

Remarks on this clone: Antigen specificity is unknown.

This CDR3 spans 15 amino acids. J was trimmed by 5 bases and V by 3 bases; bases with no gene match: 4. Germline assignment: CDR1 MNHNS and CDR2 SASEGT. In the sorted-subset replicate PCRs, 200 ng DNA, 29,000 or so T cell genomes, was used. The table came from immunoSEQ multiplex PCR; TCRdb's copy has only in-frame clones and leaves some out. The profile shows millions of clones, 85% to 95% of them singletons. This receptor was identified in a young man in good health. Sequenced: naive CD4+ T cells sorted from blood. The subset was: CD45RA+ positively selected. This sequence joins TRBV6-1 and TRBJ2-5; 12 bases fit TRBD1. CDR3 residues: CASSDGTGGFETQYF. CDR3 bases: TGTGCCAGCAGTGACGGGACAGGGGGCTTTGAGACCCAGTACTTC.